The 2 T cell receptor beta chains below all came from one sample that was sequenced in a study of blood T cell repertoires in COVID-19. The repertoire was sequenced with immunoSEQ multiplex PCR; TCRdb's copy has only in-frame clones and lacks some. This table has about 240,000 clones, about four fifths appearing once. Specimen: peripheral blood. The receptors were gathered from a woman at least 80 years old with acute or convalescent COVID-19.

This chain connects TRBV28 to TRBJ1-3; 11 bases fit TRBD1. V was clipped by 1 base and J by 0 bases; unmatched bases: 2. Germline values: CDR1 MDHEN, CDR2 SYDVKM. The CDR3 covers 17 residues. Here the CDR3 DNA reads TGTGCCAGCAGTTTATTAGGACAGGGGGCCTCTGGAAACACCATATATTTT. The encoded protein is CASSLLGQGASGNTIYF.

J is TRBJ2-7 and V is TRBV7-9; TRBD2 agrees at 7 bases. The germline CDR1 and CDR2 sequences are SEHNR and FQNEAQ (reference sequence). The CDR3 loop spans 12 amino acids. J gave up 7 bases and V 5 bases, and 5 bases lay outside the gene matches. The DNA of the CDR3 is TGTGCCAGCAGCAGCGGGGCGAGAGAGCAGTACTTC. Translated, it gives CASSSGAREQYF.